Reported below is one T cell receptor beta chain. The antigen is undetermined. These data are taken from a study of shared clonotypes between healthy human individuals. Points from the study as a whole: In general, naive subsets displayed greater estimated richness than memory subsets did.

Per the authors' pipeline: ImmunoSEQ only sent back junction sequences with no quality scores, so filtering was done differently. Produced via immunoSEQ multiplex PCR; TCRdb's table is partial and in-frame only. V and J calls and clone size are copied from that table; D and trimming were computed from the DNA. The sample lists 2 million to 3 million clones, roughly 93% seen once, with 0.36% in the top ten. V was clipped by 8 bases and J by 5 bases, with 10 bases between them. The length of the CDR3 is 12 residues. Germline V lookup: CDR1 MDHEN, CDR2 SYDVKM. The rearrangement uses TRBV28 and TRBJ1-5; D is undetermined. Sample: naive CD4+ T cells from PBMCs. Subset denoted: CD45RA+ positively selected. The sequence derives from a man aged 18 to 30 in good health. Some clones in this sample may be carry-over from other donors' samples. Written as DNA, the CDR3 is TGTGCCAGCGGTACAGTATATCAGCCCCAGCATTTT. Translation gives CASGTVYQPQHF. The full variable domain, rest sourced from reference TRBV28 and TRBJ1-5, is DVKVTQSSRYLVKRTGEKVFLECVQDMDHENMFWYRQDPGLGLRLIYFSYDVKMKEKGDIPEGYSVSREKKERFSLILESASTNQTSMYLCASGTVYQPQHFGDGTRLSIL.